Sequencing of this T cell receptor beta chain was carried out in a study of somatic mutations in cytotoxic T cells in rheumatoid arthritis. Data came from immunoSEQ multiplex PCR; TCRdb stores just in-frame clones and leaves some out. Of 25,000 to 35,000 clones in the sample, around nine tenths were seen once. Trimming left V 3 bases short and J 6 bases short, with 3 bases between. Germline V lookup: CDR1 SGHVS, CDR2 FNYEAQ. This CDR3 spans 11 amino acids. This receptor was identified in an adult with rheumatoid arthritis. Sequencing input: CD8+ T cells sorted from blood. The chain recombines TRBV7-6 with TRBJ2-1; no definite D call. In nucleotides, the CDR3 is TGTGCCAGCAGCTTGGTCAATGAGCAGTTCTTC. It encodes CASSLVNEQFF.